These T cell receptor beta chains were read from a single sample in a study of immune evolution from preneoplasia to lung adenocarcinoma. TCRdb's copy holds only in-frame clones and misses some; the assay was immunoSEQ multiplex PCR. The repertoire includes approximately 4,000 clones, around 86% of them detected once, and roughly 3.9% sits in the top ten. The specimen sequenced was FFPE minimally invasive lung adenocarcinoma tissue. The receptor source for this set is an older donor with lung adenocarcinoma. CDR3s include the opening cysteine and the closing phenylalanine or tryptophan. D genes are given only for firm matches. Part of the rows lack a size; the others show once, few, many or a class for expanded clones.

TRBJ2-1	TRBV7-6	-	TRBD2	CASSPRVAGVDEQFF	TGTGCCAGCAGCCCCCGGGTAGCGGGAGTTGATGAGCAGTTCTTC
TRBJ2-1	TRBV10-2	once	TRBD1	CASSRQGVYEQFF	TGCGCCAGCAGTCGCCAGGGGGTGTATGAGCAGTTCTTC
TRBJ2-7	TRBV29-1	few	TRBD1	CSVTRQGSSYEQYF	TGCAGCGTTACCCGACAGGGGAGTTCCTACGAGCAGTACTTC
TRBJ2-7	TRBV5-1	-	TRBD1	CASSRGPEQYF	TGCGCCAGCAGCAGGGGGCCAGAGCAGTACTTC
TRBJ2-3	TRBV5-4	-	TRBD2	CASSFGASGETDTQYF	TGTGCCAGCAGCTTTGGGGCTAGCGGGGAGACAGATACGCAGTATTTT
TRBJ1-1	TRBV2	-	-	CASRSGEDPRNTEAFF	TGTGCCAGCAGGTCAGGAGAAGACCCCAGAAACACTGAAGCTTTCTTT
TRBJ1-1	TRBV12-5	-	TRBD1	CASGTTGWGTEAFF	TGTGCTAGTGGCACGACAGGGTGGGGCACTGAAGCTTTCTTT
TRBJ2-1	TRBV4-2	once	TRBD2	CASSPGLAGDNEQFF	TGTGCCAGCAGCCCGGGACTAGCGGGAGACAATGAGCAGTTCTTC
TRBJ2-1	TRBV27	-	TRBD2	CASSLTPTSVSYNEQFF	TGTGCCAGCAGTTTAACTCCGACTAGCGTCTCCTACAATGAGCAGTTCTTC
TRBJ2-1	TRBV20-1	-	TRBD1	CSASPGGEQFF	TGCAGTGCTAGCCCAGGGGGTGAGCAGTTCTTC
TRBJ1-4	TRBV19	-	TRBD1	CASSIRQGYNEKLFF	TGTGCCAGTAGTATCAGACAGGGTTATAATGAAAAACTGTTTTTT
TRBJ1-4	TRBV11-2	-	-	CASSFPSATNEKLFF	TGTGCCAGCAGCTTCCCATCTGCAACTAATGAAAAACTGTTTTTT
TRBJ2-3	TRBV20-1	-	-	CSARVGDTQYF	TGCAGTGCTAGGGTTGGGGATACGCAGTATTTT
TRBJ2-7	TRBV21-1	few	-	CASSKVTLPDSSYEQYF	TGTGCCAGCAGCAAAGTGACACTACCGGATTCATCCTACGAGCAGTACTTC
TRBJ2-7	TRBV5-1	-	-	CASSPMYSASGNEQYF	TGCGCCAGCAGCCCGATGTATAGCGCCTCCGGGAACGAGCAGTACTTC
TRBJ2-5	TRBV7-9	-	TRBD2	CASSSTGTSVETQYF	TGTGCCAGCAGCTCAACCGGGACTAGCGTTGAGACCCAGTACTTC